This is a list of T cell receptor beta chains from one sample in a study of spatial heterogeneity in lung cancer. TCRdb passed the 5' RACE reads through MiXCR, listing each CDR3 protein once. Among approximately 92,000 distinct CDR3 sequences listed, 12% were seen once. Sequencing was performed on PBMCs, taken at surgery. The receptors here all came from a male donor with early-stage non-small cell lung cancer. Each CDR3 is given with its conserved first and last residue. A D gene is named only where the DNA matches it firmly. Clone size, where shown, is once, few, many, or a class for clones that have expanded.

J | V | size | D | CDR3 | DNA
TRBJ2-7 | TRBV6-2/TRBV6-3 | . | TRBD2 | CASRWTSGGPREQYF | TGTGCCAGCAGATGGACTAGCGGAGGGCCGCGGGAGCAGTACTTC
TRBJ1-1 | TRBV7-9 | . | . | CASSLASENTEAFF | TGTGCCAGCAGCTTAGCGTCGGAGAACACTGAAGCTTTCTTT
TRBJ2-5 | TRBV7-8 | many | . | CASSPGETQYF | TGTGCCAGCAGCCCAGGGGAGACCCAGTACTTC
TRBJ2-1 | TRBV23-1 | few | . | CASSQSHEQFF | TGCGCCAGCAGTCAGTCTCATGAGCAGTTCTTC
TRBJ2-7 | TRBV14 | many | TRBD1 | CASSFWQGAEEQYF | TGTGCCAGCAGCTTTTGGCAGGGGGCGGAGGAGCAGTACTTC
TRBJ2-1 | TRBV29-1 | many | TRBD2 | CSVNLAGRYNEQFF | TGCAGCGTTAATCTAGCGGGACGTTACAATGAGCAGTTCTTC
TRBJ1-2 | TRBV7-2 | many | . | CASSLAGSYGYTF | TGTGCCAGCAGCTTAGCGGGAAGCTATGGCTACACCTTC
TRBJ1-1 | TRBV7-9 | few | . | CASSSGHANTEAFF | TGTGCCAGCAGCAGCGGACACGCGAACACTGAAGCTTTCTTT
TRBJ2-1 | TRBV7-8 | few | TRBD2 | CASSSIRGRAFNEQFF | TGTGCCAGCAGCTCTATACGAGGGAGGGCCTTTAATGAGCAGTTCTTC
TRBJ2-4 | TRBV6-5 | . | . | CASCHGGIRAKNIQYF | TGTGCCAGCTGCCACGGCGGGATTCGAGCCAAAAACATTCAGTACTTC
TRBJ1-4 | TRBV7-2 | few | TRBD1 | CASSSRTGLEEKLFF | TGTGCCAGCAGCTCCCGGACAGGGCTGGAAGAAAAACTGTTTTTT
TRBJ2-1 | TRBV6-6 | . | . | CASRARTAYNEQFF | TGTGCCAGCAGAGCGCGGACAGCTTACAATGAGCAGTTCTTC
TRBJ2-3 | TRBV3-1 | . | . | CASSRKPGQADTQYF | TGTGCCAGCAGCCGTAAGCCCGGCCAAGCAGATACGCAGTATTTT
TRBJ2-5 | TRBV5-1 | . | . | CASSLEGPVGETQYF | TGCGCCAGCAGCTTAGAAGGACCGGTCGGGGAGACCCAGTACTTC
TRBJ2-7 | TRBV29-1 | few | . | CSVEIAGVPEQYF | TGCAGCGTTGAGATTGCAGGAGTCCCCGAGCAGTACTTC
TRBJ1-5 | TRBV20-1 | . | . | CSAPEASWDNQPQHF | TGCAGTGCTCCGGAGGCCAGCTGGGACAATCAGCCCCAGCATTTT
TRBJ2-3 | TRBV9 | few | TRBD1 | CASSPARGLADTQYF | TGTGCCAGCAGCCCGGCGAGGGGGCTTGCAGATACGCAGTATTTT
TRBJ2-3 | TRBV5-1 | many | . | CASSLVGPPTDTQYF | TGCGCCAGCAGCTTGGTAGGGCCCCCCACAGATACGCAGTATTTT
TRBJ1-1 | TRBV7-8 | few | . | CASSSTPDSFNTEAFF | TGTGCCAGCAGCTCCACCCCGGACAGCTTTAACACTGAAGCTTTCTTT
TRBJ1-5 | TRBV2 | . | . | CASSEARGPREPQHF | TGTGCCAGCAGTGAAGCGCGAGGGCCCCGAGAGCCCCAGCATTTT
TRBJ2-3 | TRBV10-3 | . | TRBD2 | CAISGAGLEDTQYF | TGTGCCATAAGCGGAGCGGGGTTGGAAGATACGCAGTATTTT
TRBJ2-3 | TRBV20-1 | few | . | CGVRYSGTDTQYF | TGCGGAGTGCGTTATTCAGGCACAGATACGCAGTATTTT
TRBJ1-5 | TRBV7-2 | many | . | CASSLNTPNQPQHF | TGTGCCAGCAGCTTAAATACACCGAATCAGCCCCAGCATTTT
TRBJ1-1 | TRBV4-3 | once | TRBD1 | CASSQTPGGAVNTEAFF | TGCGCCAGCAGCCAGACTCCAGGGGGCGCCGTGAACACTGAAGCTTTCTTT
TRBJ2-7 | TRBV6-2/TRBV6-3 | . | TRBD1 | CASRSDRAPYEQYF | TGTGCCAGCAGGTCCGACAGGGCCCCCTACGAGCAGTACTTC
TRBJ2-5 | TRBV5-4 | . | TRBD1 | CASSLLTGQVGTQYF | TGTGCCAGCAGCTTGTTGACAGGGCAAGTGGGGACCCAGTACTTC
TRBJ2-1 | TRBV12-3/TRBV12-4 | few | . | CASTPRAFSYNEQFF | TGTGCCAGCACCCCCCGGGCCTTCTCCTACAATGAGCAGTTCTTC
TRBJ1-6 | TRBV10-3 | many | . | CAISESGNSPLHF | TGTGCCATCAGTGAGTCCGGGAATTCACCCCTCCACTTT
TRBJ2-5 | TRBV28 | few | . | CASSEDSYQETQYF | TGTGCCAGCAGCGAGGACTCGTACCAAGAGACCCAGTACTTC
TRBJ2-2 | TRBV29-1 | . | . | CSVGGAGELFF | TGCAGCGTTGGAGGGGCCGGGGAGCTGTTTTTT
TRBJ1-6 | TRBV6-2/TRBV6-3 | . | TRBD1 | CASRPDRVNSPLHF | TGTGCCAGCAGACCCGACAGGGTCAATTCACCCCTCCACTTT
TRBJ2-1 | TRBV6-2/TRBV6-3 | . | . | CASSGPMWALNNEQFF | TGTGCCAGCAGTGGACCTATGTGGGCTCTCAACAATGAGCAGTTCTTC
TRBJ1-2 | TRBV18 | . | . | CASYREGARNGYTF | TGTGCCAGCTACCGGGAAGGGGCACGAAATGGCTACACCTTC
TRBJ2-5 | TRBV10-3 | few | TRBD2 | CAISPGGAGAETQYF | TGTGCCATCAGCCCCGGGGGAGCGGGGGCAGAGACCCAGTACTTC
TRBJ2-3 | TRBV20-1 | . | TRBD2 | CSASGLAGHQSTDTQYF | TGCAGTGCATCGGGACTAGCGGGTCATCAAAGCACAGATACGCAGTATTTT
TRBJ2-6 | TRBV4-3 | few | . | CASSQDIGSAGANVLTF | TGCGCCAGCAGCCAAGATATCGGGTCAGCCGGGGCCAACGTCCTGACTTTC
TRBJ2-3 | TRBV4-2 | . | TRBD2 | CASRGPGLDTDTQYF | TGTGCCAGCCGTGGACCGGGACTAGACACAGATACGCAGTATTTT
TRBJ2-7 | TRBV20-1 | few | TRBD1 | CSARDGDRGLVEQYF | TGCAGTGCTAGAGACGGGGACAGGGGATTGGTCGAGCAGTACTTC
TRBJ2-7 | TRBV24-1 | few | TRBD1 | CATSRDSAPYEQYF | TGTGCCACAAGTAGGGACAGCGCACCTTACGAGCAGTACTTC
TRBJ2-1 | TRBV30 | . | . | CAWYYYNEQFF | TGTGCCTGGTACTACTACAATGAGCAGTTCTTC
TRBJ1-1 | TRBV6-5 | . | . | CASSYSREYTEAFF | TGTGCCAGCAGTTACTCGAGAGAGTACACTGAAGCTTTCTTT